This record concerns one T cell receptor (beta chain) sequence. The sample comes from a study of T cell responses to AZD1222 COVID-19 vaccine. At the level of the study: The study pooled second doses at about 4 or about 12 weeks.

Per the germline V gene, CDR1 is MNHEY and CDR2 is SVGEGT. The CDR3 loop spans 14 amino acids. With 2 bases removed from V and 2 bases from J, the gap between germline ends came to 9 bases. Generated by immunoSEQ multiplex PCR, the TCRdb table keeps only in-frame clones and is missing some. The repertoire consists of about 110,000 clones, with roughly 87% occurring once and the leading ten covering 9.8%. The rearrangement joins TRBV6-2 or TRBV6-3 to TRBJ1-1, with D tentatively TRBD1 (5 bases). The sample consisted of peripheral blood, taken on day 0 of AZD1222 vaccination. This receptor was identified in an adult in good health. The CDR3 spells CASSYVGGNTEAFF. The CDR3 region has the DNA TGTGCCAGCAGTTACGTGGGGGGTAACACTGAAGCTTTCTTT.